This T cell receptor beta chain was captured by sequencing in a study of human T cells and chemical hapten exposure. The wider study: Per-sample TCR yields varied mainly from small pooled library volume differences.

Stated time point: healthy volunteer bleed at 6 weeks. Extraction yielded total RNA from whole blood (unfractionated). Only a few counts were recorded for this clonotype. V shed 4 bases, J shed 6 bases, and the junction held 12 bases outside the gene matches. The CDR3 runs to 16 residues. CDR1 DFQATT and CDR2 SNEGSKA come from the germline V gene (reference sequence). Individual cDNA molecules received unique molecular identifiers in the library. Per the study methods: Over 95,000 TCRs per sample was the median, with a range of roughly 23,224 to 750,000. A single record per CDR3 protein comes from TCRdb applying MiXCR to the RACE reads. The V and J calls reflect TCRdb's pipeline rather than the authors' work. The table has 65,000 to 95,000 distinct CDR3 sequences, 8.6% seen once.

The rearrangement uses TRBV20-1 and TRBJ1-5; 10 nucleotides line up with TRBD1. Sample: whole blood. The TCR was taken from a female donor in good health. Some clones in this sample may be carry-over from other donors' samples. CDR3 residues: CSANDRGRGIGQPQHF. CDR3 nucleotides: TGCAGTGCTAATGACAGGGGGCGCGGGATAGGTCAGCCCCAGCATTTT.